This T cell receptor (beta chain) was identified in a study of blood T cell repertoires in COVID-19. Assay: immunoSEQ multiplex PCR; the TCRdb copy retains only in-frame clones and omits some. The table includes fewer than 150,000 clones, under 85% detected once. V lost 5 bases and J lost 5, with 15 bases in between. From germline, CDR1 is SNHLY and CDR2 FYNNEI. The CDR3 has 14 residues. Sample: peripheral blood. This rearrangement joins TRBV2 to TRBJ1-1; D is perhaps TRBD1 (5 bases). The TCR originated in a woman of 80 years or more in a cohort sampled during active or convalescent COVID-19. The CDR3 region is CASSQGFARTEAFF. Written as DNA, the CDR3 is TGTGCCAGCAGTCAGGGATTCGCGCGGACTGAAGCTTTCTTT.